This T cell receptor (beta chain) comes out of a study of T cells after posttransplantation cyclophosphamide. Study results and caveats: Later blood repertoires were often dominated by clones from the donor CD8+ memory compartment.

The CDR3 is 14 amino acids. The V end lost 5 bases, the J end lost 2 bases, and 10 bases lay between the germline ends. Germline assignment: CDR1 SEHNR and CDR2 FQNEAQ (reference sequence). The method was immunoSEQ multiplex PCR; TCRdb's version includes in-frame clones alone and lacks a portion of them. The sample lists 3,500 to 4,000 clones, 55% to 65% seen once, with around a quarter in the top ten. A word on this clone: What it binds is not known.

Sequencing was done on a sample of memory CD8+ T cells sorted from blood. The rearrangement joins TRBV7-9 to TRBJ1-5; tentatively, D is TRBD1 (5 bases). The source is a man between 25 and 39 years old in good health and a related stem cell transplant donor. CDR3 sequence (DNA): TGTGCCAGCAGCCTTTCGACAGGCAATCAGCCCCAGCATTTT. This gives the protein CASSLSTGNQPQHF.